Shown below are 19 T cell receptor beta chains from a single sample sequenced in a study of blood T cell repertoires in COVID-19. Sequenced by immunoSEQ multiplex PCR; TCRdb stores in-frame clones only, minus some. The repertoire holds 95,000 to 120,000 clones, with more than 75% as singletons. The specimen sequenced was peripheral blood. The receptors come from a woman aged 40 to 49 with acute or convalescent COVID-19.

The chain recombines TRBV6-1 with TRBJ1-5, with D uncertain. V dropped 0 bases and J dropped 3 bases, with 9 bases sitting between them. CDR3 length: 15 amino acids. Germline values: CDR1 MNHNS, CDR2 SASEGT. This CDR3 reads CASSEARGLNQPQHF. Here the CDR3 DNA reads TGTGCCAGCAGTGAAGCGCGAGGGCTCAATCAGCCCCAGCATTTT.

The J gene is TRBJ2-3, the V gene TRBV19, with D hard to call. This CDR3 region has 11 residues. Looked up from germline, CDR1 is LNHDA and CDR2 is SQIVND (reference sequence). V lost 5 bases, J lost 4 bases, and 4 bases lay in between. CDR3 DNA sequence: TGTGCCAGTAGTGGCCCAGATACGCAGTATTTT. It codes for CASSGPDTQYF.

This clone was observed a single time. The rearrangement links TRBV13 to TRBJ1-2, with 10 bases aligning to TRBD1. The V gene end was trimmed by 5 bases and the J gene end by 4 bases; junction bases not matched to a gene: 1. CDR1 and CDR2 from the germline V gene are PRHDT and FYEKMQ (reference sequence). The CDR3 has 13 amino acids. The CDR3 here is CASSRTGGYGYTF. The DNA for the CDR3 is TGTGCCAGCAGCCGGACAGGGGGCTATGGCTACACCTTC.

V and J are TRBV4-1 and TRBJ2-3; 12 nucleotides agree with TRBD2. CDR3 length: 15 residues. The V segment lost 2 bases and the J segment 6 bases; nucleotides outside the gene matches: 3. Germline-derived CDR1 and CDR2 are MGHRA and YSYEKL. The CDR3 coding sequence is TGCGCCAGCAGCCAACTAGCGGGGGGGCGGGATACGCAGTATTTT. Translating gives CASSQLAGGRDTQYF.

This sequence joins TRBV9 and TRBJ2-5; D possibly corresponds to TRBD2 (5 bases). Germline V lookup: CDR1 SGDLS, CDR2 YYNGEE. This CDR3 spans 13 amino acids. The ends were cut back, 4 bases at V and 2 bases at J, with 9 bases in the middle. The CDR3 spells CASSRTRQETQYF. The CDR3 DNA reads as TGTGCCAGCAGCAGGACTCGACAAGAGACCCAGTACTTC.

V usage is TRBV9 and J usage is TRBJ2-3; D is unclear. The CDR3 loop spans 17 amino acids. V was pared by 0 bases and J by 4 bases, with 18 bases between. Germline assignment: CDR1 SGDLS and CDR2 YYNGEE. CDR3 loop: CASSVGEFWYGSDTQYF. CDR3 bases: TGTGCCAGCAGCGTAGGCGAGTTTTGGTATGGTTCAGATACGCAGTATTTT. The full variable domain, its missing parts supplied by reference TRBV9 and TRBJ2-3, is DSGVTQTPKHLITATGQRVTLRCSPRSGDLSVYWYQQSLDQGLQFLIQYYNGEERAKGNILERFSAQQFPDLHSELNLSSLELGDSALYFCASSVGEFWYGSDTQYFGPGTRLTVL.

Only a few counts were recorded for this clone. The V call is TRBV2, the J call TRBJ1-2; 7 bases align to TRBD1. The CDR3 spans 13 residues. CDR1 and CDR2 (germline): SNHLY, FYNNEI. V was clipped by 7 bases and J by 4 bases; unmatched bases: 6. This CDR3 is CASNKGAVYGYTF. CDR3 DNA: TGTGCCAGCAATAAGGGGGCGGTCTATGGCTACACCTTC.

The genes are TRBV10-3 and TRBJ1-5, with D uncertain. The CDR3 sequence is 14 residues long. Germline V CDR1 and CDR2: ENHRY, SYGVKD. V was shortened by 8 bases and J by 4 bases, with 15 bases between the two germline ends. The DNA for the CDR3 is TGTGCCATCGGCGAACGGGTCGGGAATCAGCCCCAGCATTTT. Translation: CAIGERVGNQPQHF.

This chain connects TRBV4-1 to TRBJ2-1, with 9 positions matching TRBD1. The CDR3 length is 17 residues. The ends lost 1 base at V and 5 bases at J; junction bases unmatched: 9. Germline lookup yields CDR1 MGHRA and CDR2 YSYEKL. Written as DNA, the CDR3 is TGCGCCAGCAGCCAAGGGGTGGGGACAGGGATCCACAATGAGCAGTTCTTC. It codes for CASSQGVGTGIHNEQFF.

J is TRBJ2-7 and V is TRBV2; possibly TRBD1 for D (5 bases). V was trimmed by 4 bases and J by 0 bases, leaving 10 bases between them. Germline assignment: CDR1 SNHLY and CDR2 FYNNEI. The CDR3 runs 14 residues. CDR3 sequence (DNA): TGTGCCAGCAGTGGACAGTTCGGCTCCTACGAGCAGTACTTC. Residues: CASSGQFGSYEQYF.

The chain recombines TRBV4-2 with TRBJ2-7; possibly TRBD1 for D (6 bases). CDR1 is LGHNA and CDR2 is YNFKEQ in the germline V gene. V gave up 0 bases and J gave up 2 bases, with 8 bases separating them. The CDR3 is made up of 14 amino acids. The CDR3 DNA is TGTGCCAGCAGCCAAGAACAGGGAGCCTACGAGCAGTACTTC. Amino acids: CASSQEQGAYEQYF.

The chain couples TRBV3-1 (or the pseudogene TRBV3-2) to TRBJ1-3; the match to TRBD1 covers 9 bases. This CDR3 comprises 16 residues. The V gene's germline CDR1 is LGHDT and CDR2 YNNKEL (reference sequence). V lost 2 bases to trimming and J lost 4 bases; unmatched junction nucleotides: 6. The CDR3 loop reads CASSQRQGELGNTIYF. In DNA form, the CDR3 reads TGTGCCAGCAGCCAACGACAGGGGGAGTTGGGAAACACCATATATTTT.

The sample holds a few counts of this clone. V gene TRBV6-5 combines with J gene TRBJ1-4; D remains ambiguous. V lost 7 bases and J lost 7, with 10 bases in between. Germline values: CDR1 MNHEY, CDR2 SVGAGI. This CDR3 is built from 12 residues. As DNA, the CDR3 is TGTGCCAGCAAAATACTCGGTGAAAAACTGTTTTTT. It translates to CASKILGEKLFF.

This clone appeared a single time. The rearrangement joins TRBV19 to TRBJ1-5; 8 bases agree with TRBD1. The CDR3 spans 15 residues. CDR1 and CDR2 from the germline V gene are LNHDA and SQIVND (reference sequence). The V and J ends lost 1 base and 4 bases, in that order; junction bases with no gene match: 3. The CDR3 region has the DNA TGTGCCAGTAGTATAGTAACAGGGGGGAATCAGCCCCAGCATTTT. As protein: CASSIVTGGNQPQHF.

CDR3 bases: TGTGCCTGGAGTCCGGGACAGAGCGACAATGAAAAACTGTTTTTT. Protein: CAWSPGQSDNEKLFF. V gene TRBV30 combines with J gene TRBJ1-4; 7 nucleotides agree with TRBD1. This CDR3 has 15 residues. From germline, CDR1 is GTSNPN and CDR2 SVGIG (reference sequence). With V trimmed by 2 bases and J by 5 bases, 8 bases remained unmatched. Full variable domain (remainder filled in from reference TRBV30 and TRBJ1-4): SQTIHQWPATLVQPVGSPLSLECTVEGTSNPNLYWYRQAAGRGLQLLFYSVGIGQISSEVPQNLSASRPQDRQFILSSKKLLLSDSGFYLCAWSPGQSDNEKLFFGSGTQLSVL.

The chain carries TRBV27 and TRBJ2-4, with 12 bases aligning to TRBD2. V lost 5 bases, J lost 8 bases, and 7 bases stayed unmatched. The CDR3 sequence is 15 residues long. Per the germline V gene, CDR1 is MNHEY and CDR2 is SMNVEV (reference sequence). The CDR3 reads CASSKGLAGRDIQYF. DNA of the CDR3: TGTGCCAGCAGTAAAGGACTAGCGGGACGGGACATTCAGTACTTC.

CDR3 amino acids: CASSVHPGQSYEQYF. The CDR3 nucleotides are TGTGCCAGCAGCGTGCACCCGGGACAGAGCTACGAGCAGTACTTC. The chain is built from TRBV9 and TRBJ2-7; TRBD1 aligns across 7 bases. Looked up from germline, CDR1 is SGDLS and CDR2 is YYNGEE. This CDR3 has 15 residues. V lost 2 bases, J lost 3 bases, and 8 bases stayed unmatched.

The J gene is TRBJ1-6, the V gene TRBV6-5; TRBD1 matches 7 bases. The CDR3 spans 15 residues. The germline CDR1 and CDR2 sequences are MNHEY and SVGAGI. The trim removed 0 bases at V and 8 bases at J, leaving 4 bases unmatched. The CDR3 DNA sequence: TGTGCCAGCAGTTACTCGACAGGGATGCATTCACCCCTCCACTTT. Its protein product is CASSYSTGMHSPLHF.

The sample holds a few counts of this clone. CDR3 nucleotides: TGTGCCAGCAGTGACTCGACAGGGGGTCACACTGAAGCTTTCTTT. Translation gives CASSDSTGGHTEAFF. The V and J genes are TRBV6-4 and TRBJ1-1; 9 nucleotides agree with TRBD1. Unmatched junction bases numbered 2, after V lost 0 bases and J lost 3 bases. This CDR3 has 15 residues. CDR1 MRHNA and CDR2 SNTAGT come from the germline V gene.